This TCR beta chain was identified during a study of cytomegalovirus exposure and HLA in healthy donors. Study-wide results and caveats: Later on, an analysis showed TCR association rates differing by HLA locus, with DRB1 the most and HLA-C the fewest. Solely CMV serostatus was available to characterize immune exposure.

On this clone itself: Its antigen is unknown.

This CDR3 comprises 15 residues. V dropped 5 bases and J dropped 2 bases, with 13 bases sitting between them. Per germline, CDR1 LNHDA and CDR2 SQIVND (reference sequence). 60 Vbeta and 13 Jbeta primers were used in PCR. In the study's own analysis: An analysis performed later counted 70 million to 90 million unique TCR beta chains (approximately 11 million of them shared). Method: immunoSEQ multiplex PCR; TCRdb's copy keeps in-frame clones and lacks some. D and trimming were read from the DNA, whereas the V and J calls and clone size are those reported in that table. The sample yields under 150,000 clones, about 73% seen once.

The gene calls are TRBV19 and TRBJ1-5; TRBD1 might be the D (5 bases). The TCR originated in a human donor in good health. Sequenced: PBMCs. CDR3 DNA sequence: TGTGCCAGTAGTGTGGGGCTGTTCGGCAATCAGCCCCAGCATTTT. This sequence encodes CASSVGLFGNQPQHF.